Shown below are 31 T cell receptor beta chains from a single sample sequenced in a study of blood T cell repertoires in COVID-19. Some clones are missing from TCRdb's copy, which holds only in-frame ones; the method was immunoSEQ multiplex PCR. The data contain 210,000 or so clones, 84% of them singletons. Material for sequencing was peripheral blood. The receptors come from a woman in her seventies with active or convalescent COVID-19.

CDR3 bases: TGTGCCACGCAAGGGACACTGTATGGCTACACCTTC. Protein product: CATQGTLYGYTF. The chain employs TRBV28 and TRBJ1-2; tentative D call: TRBD1 (6 bases). Deletions cut 10 bases from V and 5 bases from J, with 14 bases between. The CDR3 has 12 amino acids. Germline V gene data show CDR1 as MDHEN and CDR2 as SYDVKM.

The V gene is TRBV7-2, the J gene TRBJ2-7; a possible D gene is TRBD1 (5 bases). Trimming stripped 2 bases from V and 5 bases from J, with 10 bases between. CDR1 and CDR2 from the germline V gene are SGHTA and FQGNSA. The CDR3 contains 13 residues. CDR3 in DNA: TGTGCCAGCAGCTTAATAGGGGCGGACGAGCAGTACTTC. Its translation: CASSLIGADEQYF.

The V and J genes are TRBV25-1 and TRBJ1-1; TRBD1 matches 9 bases. With 8 bases clipped from V and 3 bases from J, the junction kept 1 base outside the gene matches. CDR1 is MGHDK, CDR2 SYGVNS, per germline. This CDR3 comprises 12 residues. The DNA for the CDR3 is TGTGCCAGCGGGACAGGGTACACTGAAGCTTTCTTT. This sequence encodes CASGTGYTEAFF.

V is TRBV18 and J is TRBJ1-1; D ambiguous. Germline values: CDR1 KGHSH, CDR2 LQKENI. V lost 4 bases and J 1 base, leaving 10 bases between the germline ends. The CDR3 covers 14 residues. CDR3 protein: CASSLNSGNTEAFF. Written as DNA, the CDR3 is TGTGCCAGCTCACTAAACTCTGGGAACACTGAAGCTTTCTTT.

V usage is TRBV19 and J usage is TRBJ2-5, with 7 bases lining up with TRBD1. Looked up from germline, CDR1 is LNHDA and CDR2 is SQIVND (reference sequence). This CDR3 comprises 16 residues. V lost 11 bases, J lost 5 bases, and 20 bases stayed unmatched. As DNA, the CDR3 is TGTGCCGTAGCCGCACCGCCTTCAAGGGGGCGGGAGACCCAGTACTTC. Amino acid sequence: CAVAAPPSRGRETQYF.

This clone appeared once. This chain connects TRBV2 to TRBJ1-6, with D maybe TRBD1 (6 bases). The germline V gene has CDR1 SNHLY and CDR2 FYNNEI. With 8 bases removed from V and 7 bases from J, the gap between germline ends came to 9 bases. CDR3 length: 12 amino acids. The CDR3 bases are TGTGCCAGCCGGACAGACAATTCACCCCTCCACTTT. This gives the protein CASRTDNSPLHF. Variable domain in full (rest from reference TRBV2 and TRBJ1-6): EPEVTQTPSHQVTQMGQEVILRCVPISNHLYFYWYRQILGQKVEFLVSFYNNEISEKSEIFDDQFSVERPDGSNFTLKIRSTKLEDSAMYFCASRTDNSPLHFGNGTRLTVT.

V is TRBV5-1 and J is TRBJ1-2, with D unresolved. CDR3 length equals 12 residues. Per the germline V gene, CDR1 is SGHRS and CDR2 is YFSETQ. Trimming shortened V by 3 bases and J by 0 bases, and 3 bases separated the two germline ends. CDR3 bases: TGCGCCAGCAGCTCCTCTAACTATGGCTACACCTTC. The encoded protein is CASSSSNYGYTF.

This chain links TRBV10-3 with TRBJ1-2, with TRBD1 matching over 9 bases. V was pared by 7 bases and J by 0 bases, with 9 bases of the junction left unmatched. CDR1 ENHRY and CDR2 SYGVKD come from the germline V gene. This CDR3 comprises 16 residues. The CDR3 here is CAITSTGGPSNYGYTF. CDR3 in DNA: TGTGCCATCACGTCAACAGGGGGCCCTTCTAACTATGGCTACACCTTC.

This clone appeared a few times. The chain recombines TRBV5-4 with TRBJ1-2, with 12 bases matching TRBD1. This CDR3 comprises 15 residues. J lost 8 bases, V lost 0 bases, and 5 bases had no gene match. CDR1 is SGHNT and CDR2 is YYREEE in the germline V gene (reference sequence). CDR3 loop: CASSLGDRGPWGYTF. The CDR3 DNA reads as TGTGCCAGCAGCTTGGGGGACAGGGGGCCATGGGGCTACACCTTC.

In its sample, this clone was seen a few times. The V gene is TRBV2, the J gene TRBJ2-3, with 9 bases fitting TRBD2. This CDR3 contains 19 residues. Germline V CDR1 and CDR2: SNHLY, FYNNEI. With 7 bases clipped from V and 0 bases from J, the junction kept 17 bases outside the gene matches. The CDR3, as DNA: TGTGCCAGCAATTGGGCTAGCGGGACACCCATAACTAGCACAGATACGCAGTATTTT. This sequence encodes CASNWASGTPITSTDTQYF.

This clone was recorded once. V gene TRBV20-1 combines with J gene TRBJ2-2, with D unclear. V was pared by 3 bases and J by 12 bases, with 11 bases between. There are 11 residues in the CDR3. Germline lookup yields CDR1 DFQATT and CDR2 SNEGSKA (reference sequence). The CDR3 nucleotides are TGCAGTGCTAGGAGTGGTACGAAGCTGTTTTTT. Residues: CSARSGTKLFF.

V usage is TRBV6-6 and J usage is TRBJ2-4, with a possible D match to TRBD1 (6 bases). From germline, CDR1 is MNHNY and CDR2 SVGAGI (reference sequence). The CDR3 runs 14 residues. V lost 0 bases to trimming and J lost 3 bases, with 6 bases between them. CDR3 nucleotide sequence: TGTGCCAGCAGTTACTCAGGGGGCAAAAACATTCAGTACTTC. This codes for CASSYSGGKNIQYF.

This chain connects TRBV4-1 to TRBJ1-3; tentatively, D is TRBD1 (5 bases). Trimming stripped 1 base from V and 0 bases from J, with 16 bases between. The CDR3 extends over 18 amino acids. CDR1 MGHRA and CDR2 YSYEKL come from the germline V gene. This CDR3 is CASSQVGGFLSSGNTIYF. The CDR3 region has the DNA TGCGCCAGCAGCCAAGTCGGGGGTTTCCTCTCCTCTGGAAACACCATATATTTT.

The CDR3 coding sequence is TGTGCCAGCAGTCGATGGACAGGGGTTAACACCGGGGAGCTGTTTTTT. Amino acid sequence: CASSRWTGVNTGELFF. The chain is built from TRBV14 and TRBJ2-2, with TRBD1 matching 9 bases. J gave up 2 bases and V 6 bases, and 7 bases lay outside the gene matches. The CDR3 contains 16 residues. Germline values: CDR1 SGHDN, CDR2 FVKESK.

The chain combines TRBV6-5 with TRBJ2-7, with TRBD2 as a possible D gene (6 bases). V dropped 5 bases and J dropped 0 bases, with 14 bases sitting between them. The germline CDR1 and CDR2 sequences are MNHEY and SVGAGI. This CDR3 has 15 residues. The chain's CDR3 is CASSLLASSSYEQYF. DNA for the CDR3: TGTGCCAGCAGTCTACTAGCCTCTAGCTCCTACGAGCAGTACTTC.

The chain is built from TRBV3-1 (or the pseudogene TRBV3-2) and TRBJ1-2, with TRBD1 matching 10 bases. This CDR3 is built from 13 residues. The germline V gene encodes CDR1 LGHDT and CDR2 YNNKEL (reference sequence). V was clipped by 4 bases and J by 7 bases; unmatched bases: 3. CDR3 in DNA: TGTGCCAGCAGCCGAGGACAGGGGGTTGGCTACACCTTC. Translating it yields CASSRGQGVGYTF.

The chain carries TRBV5-4 and TRBJ2-7, with 8 positions matching TRBD1. The J segment lost 1 base and the V segment lost 5 bases, leaving 5 bases of the junction unmatched. The CDR3 is 14 residues long. CDR1 is SGHNT, CDR2 YYREEE, per germline (reference sequence). DNA of the CDR3: TGTGCCAGCAGTTCTCGGACAGGGTCCTACGAGCAGTACTTC. Its protein is CASSSRTGSYEQYF.

CDR3 DNA sequence: TGTGCCAGCAGTCGCCAACTAGTCCGGGAGCAGTTCTTC. Protein product: CASSRQLVREQFF. This rearrangement joins TRBV6-5 to TRBJ2-1; weak D call: TRBD2 (5 bases). V lost 5 bases and J lost 10, with 15 bases in between. The CDR3 contains 13 residues. Germline CDR1 and CDR2: MNHEY and SVGAGI.

The chain carries TRBV5-5 and TRBJ2-2; D may be TRBD2 (6 bases). This CDR3 has 15 amino acids. The germline CDR1 and CDR2 sequences are SGHKS and YYEKEE (reference sequence). Trimming shortened V by 2 bases and J by 1 base, and 9 bases separated the two germline ends. This CDR3 reads CASSFVRENTGELFF. Here the CDR3 DNA reads TGTGCCAGCAGCTTTGTGCGGGAGAACACCGGGGAGCTGTTTTTT. Filled out from reference TRBV5-5 and TRBJ2-2, the complete variable domain reads DAGVTQSPTHLIKTRGQQVTLRCSPISGHKSVSWYQQVLGQGPQFIFQYYEKEERGRGNFPDRFSARQFPNYSSELNVNALLLGDSALYLCASSFVRENTGELFFGEGSRLTVL.

In DNA form, the CDR3 reads TGCGCCAGCAGCCCTAGCGGGAGACACACCGGGGAGCTGTTTTTT. Its protein is CASSPSGRHTGELFF. The chain recombines TRBV4-1 with TRBJ2-2; 10 positions agree with TRBD2. Germline lookup yields CDR1 MGHRA and CDR2 YSYEKL. The CDR3 is made up of 15 amino acids. V lost 4 bases to trimming and J lost 3 bases; unmatched junction nucleotides: 2.

The chain is built from TRBV7-3 and TRBJ2-7; D is possibly TRBD2 (6 bases). V lost 5 bases to trimming and J lost 2 bases, with 13 bases between them. From germline, CDR1 is SGHTA and CDR2 FQGTGA. The CDR3 sequence is 14 residues long. CDR3 sequence reads: CASSPGGLAYEQYF. The DNA of the CDR3 is TGTGCCAGCAGCCCTGGAGGGCTCGCCTACGAGCAGTACTTC.

This clone has only a few counts. The J gene is TRBJ2-1, the V gene TRBV2; the match to TRBD1 covers 8 bases. Germline-derived CDR1 and CDR2 are SNHLY and FYNNEI. The J segment lost 9 bases and the V segment lost 7 bases, leaving 5 bases of the junction unmatched. This CDR3 contains 12 residues. CDR3 in amino acids: CASTDRGTEQFF. In DNA, the CDR3 is TGTGCCAGCACCGACAGGGGAACTGAGCAGTTCTTC.

The V and J genes are TRBV7-9 and TRBJ1-5, with D possibly matching TRBD1 (5 bases). Trimming removed 4 bases at V and 6 bases at J, with 13 bases between. Germline lookup yields CDR1 SEHNR and CDR2 FQNEAQ (reference sequence). The CDR3 length is 14 residues. The CDR3 reads CASSSQGPPQPQHF. CDR3 bases: TGTGCCAGCAGCTCTCAGGGTCCCCCTCAGCCCCAGCATTTT.

The J gene is TRBJ2-1, the V gene TRBV5-1, with D perhaps TRBD1 (5 bases). V was cut by 1 base and J by 2 bases, with 16 bases left in between. CDR3 size: 17 residues. Germline-derived CDR1 and CDR2 are SGHRS and YFSETQ. The CDR3 spells CASSLPVGEGAYNEQFF. CDR3 nucleotides: TGCGCCAGCAGCTTGCCTGTAGGGGAAGGGGCCTACAATGAGCAGTTCTTC.

This sequence joins TRBV2 and TRBJ2-3, with 8 bases that match TRBD2. Germline trimming cut 8 bases from V and 0 bases from J; bases unmatched to any gene: 13. The CDR3 totals 17 residues. Germline V CDR1 and CDR2: SNHLY, FYNNEI. CDR3 DNA: TGTGCCAGCGGGGAGGCAGTAGCGGGGACTAGCACAGATACGCAGTATTTT. This gives the protein CASGEAVAGTSTDTQYF. The complete variable domain, with remaining parts taken from reference TRBV2 and TRBJ2-3, reads EPEVTQTPSHQVTQMGQEVILRCVPISNHLYFYWYRQILGQKVEFLVSFYNNEISEKSEIFDDQFSVERPDGSNFTLKIRSTKLEDSAMYFCASGEAVAGTSTDTQYFGPGTRLTVL.

J is TRBJ2-7 and V is TRBV7-9, with D tentatively TRBD2 (5 bases). The CDR3 runs to 17 residues. The germline CDR1 and CDR2 sequences are SEHNR and FQNEAQ (reference sequence). Trimming shortened V by 6 bases and J by 2 bases, and 23 bases separated the two germline ends. The CDR3 region is CASSDRRGSVQTYEQYF. DNA for the CDR3: TGTGCCAGCAGTGATCGTAGAGGGAGCGTCCAAACCTACGAGCAGTACTTC.

The chain employs TRBV11-2 and TRBJ2-5; 9 bases align to TRBD2. There are 15 residues in the CDR3. Trimming cost V 5 bases and J 4 bases; bases outside gene matches: 8. Per the germline V gene, CDR1 is SGHAT and CDR2 is FQNNGV. CDR3 amino acids: CASSPGLAGRETQYF. The CDR3 DNA reads TGTGCCAGCAGCCCGGGACTAGCAGGTCGAGAGACCCAGTACTTC.

This chain connects TRBV19 to TRBJ2-5; 13 bases are shared with TRBD2. With V trimmed by 1 base and J by 3 bases, 5 bases remained unmatched. CDR1 and CDR2 (germline): LNHDA, SQIVND (reference sequence). This CDR3 is built from 17 residues. The CDR3 DNA sequence: TGTGCCAGTAGTATAGGGACGGGACTAGCGGGAAAAGAGACCCAGTACTTC. It yields the protein CASSIGTGLAGKETQYF.

The V and J genes are TRBV27 and TRBJ1-1, with D tentatively TRBD1 (5 bases). Trimming took off 5 bases at V and 7 bases at J, with 17 bases between the two ends. Per germline, CDR1 MNHEY and CDR2 SMNVEV (reference sequence). The CDR3 extends over 14 amino acids. The CDR3 reads CASSPPGRLREAFF. In DNA, the CDR3 is TGTGCCAGCAGTCCCCCAGGGAGGCTTCGTGAAGCTTTCTTT.

The J gene is TRBJ2-1, the V gene TRBV7-3, with a tentative D call TRBD2 (5 bases). CDR3 length: 13 residues. V was trimmed by 3 bases and J by 7 bases, leaving 10 bases between them. Germline CDR1 and CDR2: SGHTA and FQGTGA. In DNA form, the CDR3 reads TGTGCCAGCAGCTTCCCGGGGATGAATGAGCAGTTCTTC. This codes for CASSFPGMNEQFF.

The V gene is TRBV7-9, the J gene TRBJ2-1; the D gene is possibly TRBD1 (6 bases). The CDR3 runs 17 residues. The V and J ends lost 1 base and 5 bases respectively, with 18 bases between them. Per the germline V gene, CDR1 is SEHNR and CDR2 is FQNEAQ (reference sequence). CDR3 amino acids: CASSLGGSFKGDNEQFF. The CDR3 coding sequence is TGTGCCAGCAGCTTAGGGGGTAGTTTTAAGGGGGACAATGAGCAGTTCTTC.